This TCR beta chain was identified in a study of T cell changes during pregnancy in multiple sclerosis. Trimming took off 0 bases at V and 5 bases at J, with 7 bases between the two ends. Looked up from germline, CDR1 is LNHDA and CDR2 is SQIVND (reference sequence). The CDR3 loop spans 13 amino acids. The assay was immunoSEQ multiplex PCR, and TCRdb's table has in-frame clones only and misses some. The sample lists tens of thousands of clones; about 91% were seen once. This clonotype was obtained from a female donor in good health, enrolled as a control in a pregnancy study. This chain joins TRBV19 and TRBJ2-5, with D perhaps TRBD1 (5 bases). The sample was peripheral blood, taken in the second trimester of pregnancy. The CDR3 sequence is CASSIDQGETQYF. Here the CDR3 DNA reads TGTGCCAGTAGTATAGATCAGGGTGAGACCCAGTACTTC. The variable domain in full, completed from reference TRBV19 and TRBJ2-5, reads DGGITQSPKYLFRKEGQNVTLSCEQNLNHDAMYWYRQDPGQGLRLIYYSQIVNDFQKGDIAEGYSVSREKKESFPLTVTSAQKNPTAFYLCASSIDQGETQYFGPGTRLLVL.